Listed here are 32 T cell receptor beta chains from one sample, sequenced in a study of cytomegalovirus exposure and HLA in healthy donors. The primer mix had 60 Vbeta and 13 Jbeta primers. TCRdb's table, derived via immunoSEQ multiplex PCR, lists solely in-frame clones and lacks some. The sample's table shows some 76,000 clones. Material: PBMCs. These receptors were collected from a boy aged 5 to 17 in good health and CMV-seronegative.

The chain recombines TRBV13 with TRBJ2-3, with 10 bases fitting TRBD2. There are 17 residues in the CDR3. Germline V gene data show CDR1 as PRHDT and CDR2 as FYEKMQ (reference sequence). Trimming took 2 bases from V and 4 from J; bases not matched to a gene: 9. The DNA for the CDR3 is TGTGCCAGCAGCTTAAAAGCGGGGGGGAGGGTAGCAGATACGCAGTATTTT. The encoded protein is CASSLKAGGRVADTQYF.

The chain recombines TRBV18 with TRBJ2-1, with 14 bases aligning to TRBD2. Per the germline V gene, CDR1 is KGHSH and CDR2 is LQKENI. Germline trimming cut 0 bases from V and 8 bases from J; bases unmatched to any gene: 6. The CDR3 is 17 amino acids. CDR3 region: CASSPPTGTSGSYEQFF. The CDR3 DNA is TGTGCCAGCTCACCACCCACCGGGACTAGCGGGAGCTATGAGCAGTTCTTC.

The rearrangement links TRBV27 to TRBJ2-5; D call uncertain. This CDR3 spans 13 amino acids. CDR1 is MNHEY, CDR2 SMNVEV, per germline (reference sequence). Trimming took 4 bases from V and 2 from J, leaving 8 bases between them. For the CDR3, the DNA is TGTGCCAGCAGTTCGACACTTCAAGAGACCCAGTACTTC. Translation gives CASSSTLQETQYF.

The chain combines TRBV19 with TRBJ1-1, with TRBD1 as a possible D gene (6 bases). The CDR3 is made up of 17 amino acids. Between the trimmed V and J ends, which lost 1 base and 1 base, there was a span of 16 bases. Germline CDR1 and CDR2: LNHDA and SQIVND (reference sequence). The CDR3 spells CASSIGRGGRKNTEAFF. CDR3 bases: TGTGCCAGTAGTATAGGAAGAGGGGGACGTAAGAACACTGAAGCTTTCTTT.

The V and J genes are TRBV30 and TRBJ1-1; 11 bases agree with TRBD1. V dropped 4 bases and J dropped 3; count of bases not matched to a gene: 1. In germline, CDR1 is GTSNPN, CDR2 SVGIG (reference sequence). This CDR3 has 13 residues. The chain's CDR3 is CAWKGQGDTEAFF. CDR3 coding DNA: TGTGCCTGGAAGGGACAGGGGGACACTGAAGCTTTCTTT. Full variable domain (outside the CDR3, taken from reference TRBV30 and TRBJ1-1): SQTIHQWPATLVQPVGSPLSLECTVEGTSNPNLYWYRQAAGRGLQLLFYSVGIGQISSEVPQNLSASRPQDRQFILSSKKLLLSDSGFYLCAWKGQGDTEAFFGQGTRLTVV.

This chain links TRBV9 with TRBJ2-1; TRBD2 matches 8 bases. The V gene's germline CDR1 is SGDLS and CDR2 YYNGEE. The CDR3 length is 15 residues. V was pared by 4 bases and J by 5 bases, with 8 bases of the junction left unmatched. CDR3 nucleotides: TGTGCCAGCAGCACTGGACTAGCTGGGGACAATGAGCAGTTCTTC. Residues: CASSTGLAGDNEQFF.

The chain employs TRBV11-2 and TRBJ2-7, with 8 positions matching TRBD1. The CDR3 runs to 16 residues. Unmatched junction bases numbered 8, after V lost 0 bases and J lost 4 bases. Germline loops: CDR1 SGHAT, CDR2 FQNNGV. CDR3 sequence (DNA): TGTGCCAGCAGCTTAGATCGCCGGGACAGGACTTACGAGCAGTACTTC. Translating gives CASSLDRRDRTYEQYF.

V and J are TRBV19 and TRBJ1-1; no clear D. The CDR3 spans 14 residues. V was cut by 2 bases and J by 3 bases, with 10 bases left in between. Germline CDR1 LNHDA, CDR2 SQIVND (reference sequence). In DNA form, the CDR3 reads TGTGCCAGTAGTATACCGGGAACGGACACTGAAGCTTTCTTT. Protein sequence: CASSIPGTDTEAFF.

The V and J genes are TRBV4-1 and TRBJ2-3; 12 nucleotides line up with TRBD2. The length of the CDR3 is 16 residues. Trimming removed 1 base from V and 5 bases from J; junction bases left unmatched: 4. The germline V gene has CDR1 MGHRA and CDR2 YSYEKL. This CDR3 reads CASSQVSSGRVDTQYF. The CDR3 DNA reads as TGCGCCAGCAGCCAAGTATCTAGCGGGAGGGTAGATACGCAGTATTTT.

The chain uses TRBV15 and TRBJ1-1, with 7 bases that match TRBD1. Trimming took 3 bases from V and 1 from J; bases not matched to a gene: 5. The length of the CDR3 is 15 residues. Germline loops: CDR1 LNHNV, CDR2 YYDKDF (reference sequence). CDR3 in amino acids: CATSRTRDRNTEAFF. In nucleotides, the CDR3 is TGTGCCACCAGCAGGACCCGGGACAGGAACACTGAAGCTTTCTTT. The full variable domain, completed using reference TRBV15 and TRBJ1-1, is DAMVIQNPRYQVTQFGKPVTLSCSQTLNHNVMYWYQQKSSQAPKLLFHYYDKDFNNEADTPDNFQSRRPNTSFCFLDIRSPGLGDTAMYLCATSRTRDRNTEAFFGQGTRLTVV.

This chain links TRBV21-1 with TRBJ1-2; the D call TRBD1 from the table was never checked on the DNA. TRBV21-1 is deemed a pseudogene. This CDR3 contains 15 residues. CDR3 residues: CASSTPDSAHDGYTF. The CDR3 DNA follows: TGTGCCAGCAGCACCCCGGACAGCGCCCATGATGGCTACACCTTC.

The chain is built from TRBV4-1 and TRBJ2-3; TRBD2 matches 8 bases. Germline values: CDR1 MGHRA, CDR2 YSYEKL. J was trimmed by 5 bases and V by 2 bases; bases with no gene match: 6. This CDR3 contains 15 residues. CDR3 sequence (DNA): TGCGCCAGCAGCCAACTCGGGGGGGCTATAGATACGCAGTATTTT. Its protein product is CASSQLGGAIDTQYF.

The rearrangement joins TRBV19 to TRBJ2-5; a weak D match, TRBD2 (6 bases). Per the germline V gene, CDR1 is LNHDA and CDR2 is SQIVND (reference sequence). V dropped 10 bases and J dropped 2 bases, with 11 bases sitting between them. This CDR3 spans 12 amino acids. CDR3 in DNA: TGTGCCACTTCCGGGACTCAAGAGACCCAGTACTTC. Protein product: CATSGTQETQYF.

The chain recombines TRBV5-1 with TRBJ2-5; possible D gene TRBD1, 5 bases. The CDR3 is made up of 12 amino acids. Deletions cut 7 bases from V and 3 bases from J, with 10 bases between. Germline CDR1 and CDR2: SGHRS and YFSETQ. The CDR3 loop is CASGPTEETQYF. The CDR3 DNA reads as TGCGCCAGCGGCCCGACAGAAGAGACCCAGTACTTC.

This chain connects TRBV7-9 to TRBJ2-7; perhaps TRBD2 as D (5 bases). This CDR3 has 16 amino acids. V was cut by 5 bases and J by 3 bases, with 20 bases left in between. The germline CDR1 and CDR2 sequences are SEHNR and FQNEAQ (reference sequence). The CDR3 DNA reads TGTGCCAGCAGCCCACCGGGGTCAGCCAACTTCTACGAGCAGTACTTC. Translated: CASSPPGSANFYEQYF.

V gene TRBV9 combines with J gene TRBJ2-5; 7 bases are shared with TRBD1. Germline V lookup: CDR1 SGDLS, CDR2 YYNGEE. This CDR3 spans 16 amino acids. V gave up 0 bases and J gave up 5 bases; unmatched junction bases: 10. As DNA, the CDR3 is TGTGCCAGCAGCGTAGGAGGGGGCGCGGTCCAGGAGACCCAGTACTTC. Amino acid sequence: CASSVGGGAVQETQYF.

The chain recombines TRBV4-1 with TRBJ2-7; tentatively, D is TRBD2 (5 bases). Trimming left V 0 bases short and J 2 bases short, with 11 bases between. The CDR3 is 15 amino acids. The germline V gene encodes CDR1 MGHRA and CDR2 YSYEKL. The CDR3 nucleotides read TGCGCCAGCAGCCAAGACGGGAAAGGAACCTACGAGCAGTACTTC. Its translation: CASSQDGKGTYEQYF.

The rearrangement links TRBV4-1 to TRBJ2-7, with TRBD1 matching over 10 bases. CDR1 MGHRA and CDR2 YSYEKL come from the germline V gene. After removal of 1 base from V and 3 bases from J, the junction contained 3 bases not matched to a gene. CDR3 length: 15 residues. CDR3 region: CASSQGDRGLYEQYF. CDR3 bases: TGCGCCAGCAGCCAAGGGGACAGGGGCCTCTACGAGCAGTACTTC.

This chain links TRBV5-7 with TRBJ1-1; 10 nucleotides align to TRBD1. TRBV5-7 is filed as an ORF, its function uncertain. The J segment lost 1 base and the V segment lost 5 bases, leaving 2 bases of the junction unmatched. The CDR3 contains 14 residues. CDR3 sequence: CASRRDRGNTEAFF. The CDR3 region has the DNA TGTGCCAGCAGGCGGGACAGGGGGAACACTGAAGCTTTCTTT.

J is TRBJ2-7 and V is TRBV19; 7 nucleotides line up with TRBD1. V was clipped by 3 bases and J by 2 bases; unmatched bases: 4. Per germline, CDR1 LNHDA and CDR2 SQIVND (reference sequence). The CDR3 contains 14 residues. The CDR3 reads CASSISQGPYEQYF. CDR3 DNA: TGTGCCAGTAGTATTTCACAGGGGCCCTACGAGCAGTACTTC.

The V and J genes are TRBV19 and TRBJ1-1; D is perhaps TRBD1 (6 bases). Trimming pared 2 bases from V and 8 bases from J, leaving 15 bases between. The CDR3 is 14 amino acids. Germline CDR1 LNHDA, CDR2 SQIVND (reference sequence). CDR3 in DNA: TGTGCCAGTAGTATATTTGGGACACGGGTGGAAGCTTTCTTT. Residues: CASSIFGTRVEAFF.

DNA for the CDR3: TGTGCCAGCAGCCAAGAGGCAGGGGACATGCTGCCCCAGCATTTT. Residues: CASSQEAGDMLPQHF. This chain uses TRBV4-2 with TRBJ1-5, with D possibly being TRBD1 (6 bases). The germline gives CDR1 LGHNA, CDR2 YNFKEQ. Trimming cost V 0 bases and J 9 bases, with 15 bases left between them. This CDR3 comprises 15 residues.

The chain employs TRBV5-6 and TRBJ2-1; D unresolved. Germline CDR1 is SGHDT and CDR2 is YYEEEE. This CDR3 has 15 amino acids. Trimming removed 4 bases at V and 9 bases at J, with 20 bases between. CDR3 amino acids: CASSPSVVSRGEQFF. CDR3 in DNA: TGTGCCAGCAGCCCCTCTGTGGTATCGCGTGGTGAGCAGTTCTTC. The full variable domain, completed using reference TRBV5-6 and TRBJ2-1, is DAGVTQSPTHLIKTRGQQVTLRCSPKSGHDTVSWYQQALGQGPQFIFQYYEEEERQRGNFPDRFSGHQFPNYSSELNVNALLLGDSALYLCASSPSVVSRGEQFFGPGTRLTVL.

The chain has TRBV30 and TRBJ1-5, with 8 positions matching TRBD1. V lost 0 bases and J lost 2; bases outside the gene matches: 6. From germline, CDR1 is GTSNPN and CDR2 SVGIG (reference sequence). This CDR3 has 16 residues. This chain's CDR3 is CAWSVPTGAGNQPQHF. CDR3 DNA sequence: TGTGCCTGGAGTGTCCCGACAGGGGCAGGCAATCAGCCCCAGCATTTT.

The chain joins TRBV25-1 to TRBJ2-2, with D possibly TRBD1 on 6 matching bases. V dropped 3 bases and J dropped 6 bases, with 8 bases sitting between them. Germline V gene lookup returns CDR1 MGHDK and CDR2 SYGVNS. The CDR3 is 13 residues long. CDR3 amino acids: CASSEKGAGELFF. CDR3 DNA: TGTGCCAGCAGTGAGAAGGGGGCCGGGGAGCTGTTTTTT.

V is TRBV19 and J is TRBJ1-3; D ambiguous. This CDR3 contains 13 residues. Germline V gives CDR1 LNHDA, CDR2 SQIVND (reference sequence). Trimming shortened V by 5 bases and J by 4 bases, and 9 bases separated the two germline ends. CDR3 bases: TGTGCCAGTAGTTGGAACAGCGGAAACACCATATATTTT. Protein product: CASSWNSGNTIYF.

J is TRBJ2-7 and V is TRBV4-3, with 14 bases lining up with TRBD2. V was clipped by 3 bases and J by 7 bases; unmatched bases: 8. There are 16 residues in the CDR3. Looked up from germline, CDR1 is LGHNA and CDR2 is YSLEER. This CDR3 reads CASSQGTSGRTGEQYF. CDR3 nucleotides: TGCGCCAGCAGCCAGGGGACTAGCGGGAGAACGGGAGAGCAGTACTTC.

V gene TRBV7-7 combines with J gene TRBJ2-1, with D perhaps TRBD1 (5 bases). The CDR3 contains 13 residues. Trimming stripped 4 bases from V and 7 bases from J, with 11 bases between. CDR1 and CDR2 from the germline V gene are SSHAT and FNYEAQ (reference sequence). The CDR3 spells CASSYTRVNEQFF. The CDR3 DNA reads TGTGCCAGCAGCTACACCAGGGTGAATGAGCAGTTCTTC.

The genes are TRBV4-1 and TRBJ2-1; D gene uncertain. The CDR3 has 15 amino acids. CDR1 MGHRA and CDR2 YSYEKL come from the germline V gene. V lost 0 bases and J lost 3, with 9 bases in between. In DNA form, the CDR3 reads TGCGCCAGCAGCCAAGAAGGAGCTAACTACAATGAGCAGTTCTTC. Translation gives CASSQEGANYNEQFF.

CDR3 in DNA: TGCGCCAGCAGCCAAGAGGGACAGCAGTATGGCTACACCTTC. Its translation: CASSQEGQQYGYTF. The V and J genes are TRBV4-3 and TRBJ1-2; TRBD1 matches 7 bases. The CDR3 contains 14 residues. The J segment lost 5 bases and the V segment lost 0 bases, leaving 3 bases of the junction unmatched. Per the germline V gene, CDR1 is LGHNA and CDR2 is YSLEER.

This chain connects TRBV5-6 to TRBJ1-3, with D possibly matching TRBD1 (6 bases). Trimming took off 5 bases at V and 1 base at J, with 10 bases between the two ends. Germline CDR1 reads SGHDT; CDR2 reads YYEEEE. The CDR3 runs to 14 residues. The CDR3 reads CASSIGGSGNTIYF. The DNA for the CDR3 is TGTGCCAGCAGTATAGGGGGTTCTGGAAACACCATATATTTT.

V gene TRBV5-4 combines with J gene TRBJ2-7, with no clear D. Germline V gives CDR1 SGHNT, CDR2 YYREEE (reference sequence). The ends were cut back, 1 base at V and 3 bases at J, with 8 bases in the middle. This CDR3 comprises 13 residues. CDR3 sequence: CASSLSVNYEQYF. In DNA, the CDR3 is TGTGCCAGCAGCTTGTCCGTAAACTACGAGCAGTACTTC.